This passage covers 21 T cell receptor beta chains from one sample sequenced in a study of OX40 agonist ivuxolimab in advanced cancers. Sequencing used immunoSEQ multiplex PCR; TCRdb keeps in-frame clones, though not all of them. The sample has 20,000 to 30,000 clones; less than 90% are singletons. This material consisted of CD4+ or CD8+ T cells sorted from blood, taken in a trial of the OX40 agonist ivuxolimab. These receptors originate from an adult with an advanced solid tumor such as melanoma, head and neck, liver or kidney cancer.

This chain uses TRBV28 with TRBJ2-1; the D gene is possibly TRBD1 (5 bases). The CDR3 extends over 11 amino acids. V was clipped by 5 bases and J by 6 bases, with 5 bases between them. Germline values: CDR1 MDHEN, CDR2 SYDVKM. CDR3 DNA: TGTGCCAGCAGTAGGGGCAATGAGCAGTTCTTC. Translating it yields CASSRGNEQFF.

DNA for the CDR3: TGTGCCAGCAGCGTAGGCAGGCATAGCACAGATACGCAGTATTTT. Its translation: CASSVGRHSTDTQYF. The rearrangement joins TRBV9 to TRBJ2-3; D remains unclear. The CDR3 runs 15 residues. The germline V gene has CDR1 SGDLS and CDR2 YYNGEE. Trimming removed 0 bases from V and 0 bases from J, with 8 bases in between.

The rearrangement uses TRBV5-5 and TRBJ2-7; no firm D call. This CDR3 comprises 14 residues. Germline CDR1 is SGHKS and CDR2 is YYEKEE (reference sequence). The ends were cut back, 0 bases at V and 2 bases at J, with 9 bases in the middle. The CDR3 spells CASSLETFPYEQYF. The CDR3 region has the DNA TGTGCCAGCAGCTTGGAGACTTTTCCCTACGAGCAGTACTTC.

V is TRBV30 and J is TRBJ1-4; weak D call: TRBD1 (6 bases). The CDR3 consists of 15 residues. CDR1 is GTSNPN and CDR2 is SVGIG in the germline V gene (reference sequence). V lost 2 bases to trimming and J lost 8 bases, with 18 bases between them. This CDR3 reads CAWSLPRRGGEKLFF. The DNA of the CDR3 is TGTGCCTGGAGTTTACCGAGGAGGGGGGGGGAAAAACTGTTTTTT.

This clone has just one count. The genes are TRBV2 and TRBJ2-7, with 15 bases that match TRBD2. J was trimmed by 2 bases and V by 9 bases; bases with no gene match: 5. From germline, CDR1 is SNHLY and CDR2 FYNNEI. This CDR3 is 15 amino acids long. The CDR3 here is CARGLAGGQPYEQYF. DNA of the CDR3: TGTGCCAGGGGACTAGCGGGAGGCCAACCCTACGAGCAGTACTTC.

This sequence joins TRBV6-1 and TRBJ1-3; the D gene is possibly TRBD1 (5 bases). Germline V gives CDR1 MNHNS, CDR2 SASEGT. This CDR3 is built from 17 residues. Trimming left V 3 bases short and J 0 bases short, with 15 bases between. The CDR3 nucleotides read TGTGCCAGCAGTGAGAACCTGGGAAGGGGCTCTGGAAACACCATATATTTT. This sequence encodes CASSENLGRGSGNTIYF.

A word on this clone: The same CDR3 also results from other DNA sequences found in this sample. The chain uses TRBV7-9 and TRBJ2-7; 7 nucleotides line up with TRBD1. This CDR3 spans 14 amino acids. J lost 4 bases, V lost 5 bases, and 8 bases had no gene match. In germline, CDR1 is SEHNR, CDR2 FQNEAQ (reference sequence). The CDR3 protein is CASSLTGVLYEQYF. Written as DNA, the CDR3 is TGTGCCAGCAGCCTAACAGGGGTTCTGTACGAGCAGTACTTC.

This chain uses TRBV15 with TRBJ1-1, with D perhaps matching TRBD1 (6 bases). Trimming took off 0 bases at V and 9 bases at J, with 23 bases between the two ends. Germline CDR1 reads LNHNV; CDR2 reads YYDKDF (reference sequence). The CDR3 covers 17 residues. The CDR3, as DNA: TGTGCCACCAGCAGAGATGAGGGGGTGAACATAGCGTCAAAAGCTTTCTTT. It encodes CATSRDEGVNIASKAFF.

This clone was recorded only once. CDR3 nucleotides: TGCAGCGTCCAGACAGGGGTGAGCACCTACGAGCAGTACTTC. This gives the protein CSVQTGVSTYEQYF. The chain recombines TRBV29-1 with TRBJ2-7, with 8 bases fitting TRBD1. Trimming cost V 6 bases and J 2 bases; bases outside gene matches: 9. Germline loops: CDR1 SQVTM, CDR2 ANQGSEA. The CDR3 contains 14 residues.

The CDR3 protein is CATSRIGGGFFEKLFF. Here the CDR3 DNA reads TGTGCCACCAGCAGAATAGGGGGAGGGTTCTTTGAAAAACTGTTTTTT. The V call is TRBV15, the J call TRBJ1-4, with D possibly being TRBD1 (6 bases). The V and J ends lost 2 bases and 7 bases respectively, with 17 bases between them. Germline CDR1 and CDR2: LNHNV and YYDKDF (reference sequence). The CDR3 loop spans 16 amino acids.

The chain has TRBV5-5 and TRBJ1-5; possibly TRBD1 for D (5 bases). V lost 4 bases and J 7 bases, leaving 24 bases between the germline ends. This CDR3 is built from 17 residues. Germline CDR1 reads SGHKS; CDR2 reads YYEKEE (reference sequence). The CDR3 DNA reads TGTGCCAGCAGCATAACGCCTCAGGGTCCCGGCGGGCAGCCCCAGCATTTT. The encoded protein is CASSITPQGPGGQPQHF.

J is TRBJ1-2 and V is TRBV9; 8 positions match TRBD1. The CDR3 totals 15 residues. The V segment lost 4 bases and the J segment 6 bases; nucleotides outside the gene matches: 11. CDR1 and CDR2 (germline): SGDLS, YYNGEE. The CDR3 sequence: CASSTRQGLEDGYTF. As DNA, the CDR3 is TGTGCCAGCAGCACCCGACAGGGGTTGGAGGATGGCTACACCTTC.

The rearrangement links TRBV9 to TRBJ2-5, with 8 bases that match TRBD1. The V gene end was trimmed by 3 bases and the J gene end by 4 bases; junction bases not matched to a gene: 8. Germline V gene data show CDR1 as SGDLS and CDR2 as YYNGEE. The length of the CDR3 is 15 residues. The CDR3 coding sequence is TGTGCCAGCAGCGGTGGACAGGGCCAGGCAGAGACCCAGTACTTC. Residues: CASSGGQGQAETQYF. Full variable domain (missing parts from reference TRBV9 and TRBJ2-5): DSGVTQTPKHLITATGQRVTLRCSPRSGDLSVYWYQQSLDQGLQFLIQYYNGEERAKGNILERFSAQQFPDLHSELNLSSLELGDSALYFCASSGGQGQAETQYFGPGTRLLVL.

The gene calls are TRBV7-2 and TRBJ2-7; 7 bases are shared with TRBD2. Germline V CDR1 and CDR2: SGHTA, FQGNSA. The CDR3 is 15 amino acids. The V segment lost 5 bases and the J segment 0 bases; nucleotides outside the gene matches: 7. The CDR3, as DNA: TGTGCCAGCAGCGTGAGCGGGGCAAGCTCCTACGAGCAGTACTTC. As protein: CASSVSGASSYEQYF.

CDR3 DNA: TGTGCCAGCAGGGAGGGGATCACTGAAGCTTTCTTT. This codes for CASREGITEAFF. The J gene is TRBJ1-1, the V gene TRBV6-1, with TRBD1 as a possible D gene (5 bases). Per germline, CDR1 MNHNS and CDR2 SASEGT. The CDR3 length is 12 residues. V lost 6 bases to trimming and J lost 4 bases, with 9 bases between them.

This clone was observed once. The chain links TRBV4-3 to TRBJ1-1, with 7 bases aligning to TRBD1. Germline values: CDR1 LGHNA, CDR2 YSLEER. Trimming took 3 bases from V and 0 from J; bases not matched to a gene: 4. This CDR3 region has 15 residues. This chain's CDR3 is CASSHVDRMNTEAFF. CDR3 in DNA: TGCGCCAGCAGCCACGTGGACAGGATGAACACTGAAGCTTTCTTT.

The V call is TRBV4-1, the J call TRBJ2-2, with 8 bases matching TRBD2. This CDR3 region has 18 residues. Germline CDR1 MGHRA, CDR2 YSYEKL. V lost 2 bases and J lost 4; bases outside the gene matches: 12. For the CDR3, the DNA is TGCGCCAGCAGCCAAACCCCCCGGGGGGGAGTGGGCACCGGGGAGCTGTTTTTT. Translation: CASSQTPRGGVGTGELFF.

The V and J genes are TRBV7-2 and TRBJ1-5; perhaps TRBD1 as D (5 bases). The CDR3 has 16 amino acids. The V gene's germline CDR1 is SGHTA and CDR2 FQGNSA. V gave up 2 bases and J gave up 6 bases, with 17 bases separating them. The CDR3 sequence is CASSLRSGGGSQPQHF. The CDR3 bases are TGTGCCAGCAGCTTAAGGTCCGGGGGGGGAAGTCAGCCCCAGCATTTT.

V gene TRBV5-1 combines with J gene TRBJ1-1; TRBD1 aligns across 7 bases. Germline CDR1 is SGHRS and CDR2 is YFSETQ. V was clipped by 4 bases and J by 10 bases; unmatched bases: 19. The CDR3 length is 16 residues. For the CDR3, the DNA is TGCGCCAGCAGCGATTACTACGACAGGGCGTTGGGGGGAGCTTTCTTT. Its protein is CASSDYYDRALGGAFF.

The chain carries TRBV7-6 and TRBJ2-1, with TRBD2 matching over 7 bases. CDR3 size: 15 residues. Germline V gene sequence: CDR1 SGHVS, CDR2 FNYEAQ. V dropped 1 base and J dropped 4; count of bases not matched to a gene: 4. This CDR3 reads CASSLVGGSYNEQFF. The CDR3 DNA is TGTGCCAGCAGCTTAGTGGGCGGGAGTTACAATGAGCAGTTCTTC.

This clone was counted between two and nine times. The chain has TRBV27 and TRBJ2-7; D gene unclear. The CDR3 spans 15 residues. Trimming took off 2 bases at V and 6 bases at J, with 17 bases between the two ends. Germline-derived CDR1 and CDR2 are MNHEY and SMNVEV (reference sequence). The CDR3 spells CASSLSWSPDGEQYF. The CDR3 DNA follows: TGTGCCAGCAGTTTAAGTTGGTCTCCCGATGGCGAGCAGTACTTC.